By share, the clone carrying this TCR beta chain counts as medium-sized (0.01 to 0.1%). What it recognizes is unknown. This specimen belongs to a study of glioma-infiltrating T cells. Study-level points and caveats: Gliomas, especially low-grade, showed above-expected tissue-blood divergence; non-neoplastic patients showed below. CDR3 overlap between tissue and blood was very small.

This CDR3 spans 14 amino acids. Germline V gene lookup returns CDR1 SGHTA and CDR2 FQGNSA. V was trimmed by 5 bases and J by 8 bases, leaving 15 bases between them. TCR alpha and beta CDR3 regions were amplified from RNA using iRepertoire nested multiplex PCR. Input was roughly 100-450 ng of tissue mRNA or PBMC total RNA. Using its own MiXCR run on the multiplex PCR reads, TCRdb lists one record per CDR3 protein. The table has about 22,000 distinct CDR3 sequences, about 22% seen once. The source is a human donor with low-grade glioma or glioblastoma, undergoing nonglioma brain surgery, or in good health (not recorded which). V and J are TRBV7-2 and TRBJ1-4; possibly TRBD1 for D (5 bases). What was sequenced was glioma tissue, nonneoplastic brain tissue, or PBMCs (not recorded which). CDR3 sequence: CASSPSGWGEKLFF. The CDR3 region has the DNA TGTGCCAGCAGCCCCTCCGGGTGGGGCGAAAAACTGTTTTTT.